Shown below are 32 T cell receptor beta chains from a single sample sequenced in a study of breast tumors, draining lymph nodes, adjacent tissues. Breast cancer patients provided tissue from their axillary draining lymph nodes. TCRdb passed the multiplex PCR reads through MiXCR, listing each CDR3 protein once. The sample holds 170,000 or so distinct CDR3 sequences, 30% to 35% seen once. Sequencing input: axillary lymph node tissue. These receptors were obtained from a female donor with breast cancer. Some clones in this sample may be carry-over from other donors' samples.

The rearrangement uses TRBV20-1 and TRBJ1-5; possibly TRBD1 for D (6 bases). The germline gives CDR1 DFQATT, CDR2 SNEGSKA (reference sequence). Trimming took off 1 base at V and 14 bases at J, with 15 bases between the two ends. The CDR3 totals 12 residues. Here the CDR3 DNA reads TGCAGTGCTAGAGGTGGGGGGCCGAATGAGCATTTT. Protein sequence: CSARGGGPNEHF.

This clonotype was observed many times. The chain links TRBV7-2 to TRBJ2-7; 7 bases are a match to TRBD2. Unmatched junction bases numbered 6, after V lost 4 bases and J lost 0 bases. This CDR3 comprises 15 residues. Germline CDR1 reads SGHTA; CDR2 reads FQGNSA. CDR3 in DNA: TGTGCCAGCAGCTCCGGACTAGACAGCTCCTACGAGCAGTACTTC. It codes for CASSSGLDSSYEQYF.

At least ten counts were recorded for this clonotype. This chain uses TRBV7-8 with TRBJ2-5; 11 bases agree with TRBD1. CDR1 is SGHVS, CDR2 FQNEAQ, per germline. The CDR3 runs to 16 residues. The ends lost 3 bases at V and 4 bases at J; junction bases unmatched: 7. The CDR3, as DNA: TGTGCCAGCAGCTTCTCCGGGACAGGGGGTCGAGAGACCCAGTACTTC. Amino acids: CASSFSGTGGRETQYF.

The chain links TRBV20-1 to TRBJ2-2; possible D gene TRBD1, 6 bases. The CDR3 spans 13 residues. V was pared by 7 bases and J by 3 bases, with 12 bases between. Germline CDR1 is DFQATT and CDR2 is SNEGSKA (reference sequence). CDR3 residues: CSGLAGDTGELFF. The CDR3 bases are TGCAGTGGTTTGGCAGGGGACACCGGGGAGCTGTTTTTT.

This clonotype was found many times. The chain combines TRBV12-3 or TRBV12-4 with TRBJ1-4; D possibly corresponds to TRBD1 (6 bases). V dropped 1 base and J dropped 5 bases, with 23 bases sitting between them. CDR3 length: 19 amino acids. CDR3 loop: CASSLVISRTVKPNEKLFF. In DNA form, the CDR3 reads TGTGCCAGCAGTTTAGTGATCTCTAGGACAGTTAAACCCAATGAAAAACTGTTTTTT.

This clonotype was observed many times. The chain has TRBV20-1 and TRBJ2-7, with D uncertain. V lost 0 bases, J lost 3 bases, and 12 bases lay in between. CDR1 and CDR2 from the germline V gene are DFQATT and SNEGSKA (reference sequence). The CDR3 is 14 residues long. CDR3 sequence (DNA): TGCAGTGCTAGAGATCCATCGGCCGTCTACGAGCAGTACTTC. This codes for CSARDPSAVYEQYF.

The sample holds many counts of this clonotype. The chain is built from TRBV25-1 and TRBJ2-7; a weak D match, TRBD1 (5 bases). The CDR3 contains 14 residues. Trimming took off 4 bases at V and 5 bases at J, with 15 bases between the two ends. Germline values: CDR1 MGHDK, CDR2 SYGVNS. The CDR3 loop reads CASSVSQGPHEQYF. CDR3 coding DNA: TGTGCCAGCAGTGTTTCGCAGGGCCCCCACGAGCAGTACTTC.

Details on this clonotype: As the CDR3 is not closed by the conserved phenylalanine or tryptophan, this likely results from a read error. The V and J genes are TRBV15 and TRBJ1-6; possible D gene TRBD1, 6 bases. Looked up from germline, CDR1 is LNHNV and CDR2 is YYDKDF (reference sequence). The germline V and J ends were trimmed by 2 bases and 9 bases, with 14 bases remaining between them. The CDR3 has 15 amino acids. The CDR3 spells CATSRRTGGGSPLHL. The CDR3 coding sequence is TGTGCCACCAGCAGACGAACGGGGGGCGGTTCACCCCTCCACCTT.

This clonotype was counted at least ten times. The chain combines TRBV3-1 with TRBJ2-7; possible D gene TRBD1, 7 bases. The CDR3 totals 15 residues. Trimming removed 3 bases from V and 3 bases from J, with 15 bases in between. Germline-derived CDR1 and CDR2 are LGHDT and YNNKEL (reference sequence). The CDR3 DNA is TGTGCCAGCAGCCAGCGGGGACAGCCCTTCTACGAGCAGTACTTC. Protein product: CASSQRGQPFYEQYF.

This clonotype was counted between two and nine times. One base away lies a much larger clone, so this may be a sequencing read error. The V call is TRBV6-6, the J call TRBJ1-2; 7 positions match TRBD1. CDR1 and CDR2 (germline): MNHNY, SVGAGI (reference sequence). The length of the CDR3 is 17 residues. With 2 bases clipped from V and 3 bases from J, the junction kept 12 bases outside the gene matches. DNA of the CDR3: TGTGCCAGCAGTTACCACGAAAGCTGGACAGGACACTATGGCTACACCTTC. As protein: CASSYHESWTGHYGYTF.

This clonotype was recorded at least ten times. The CDR3 coding sequence is TGTGCCAGCAGCTTACCCGGGGAGCTGTTTTTT. Its protein is CASSLPGELFF. The chain uses TRBV7-9 and TRBJ2-2; D unclear. V lost 2 bases and J 6 bases, leaving 1 base between the germline ends. Per the germline V gene, CDR1 is SEHNR and CDR2 is FQNEAQ (reference sequence). CDR3 length: 11 amino acids.

This chain joins TRBV25-1 and TRBJ1-6; D gene unclear. This CDR3 comprises 13 residues. Deletions cut 4 bases from V and 9 bases from J, with 10 bases between. CDR1 and CDR2 from the germline V gene are MGHDK and SYGVNS. The CDR3 nucleotides read TGTGCCAGCAGTGCGGACTCTCCTTCACCCCTCCACTTT. Its translation is CASSADSPSPLHF.

This clonotype came up many times. V gene TRBV13 combines with J gene TRBJ1-3, with D possibly matching TRBD1 (6 bases). Trimming took 6 bases from V and 0 from J, leaving 15 bases between them. Germline V gene sequence: CDR1 PRHDT, CDR2 FYEKMQ (reference sequence). CDR3 size: 16 residues. CDR3 in DNA: TGTGCCAGCAGAAGAAGACAGGACGCCTCTGGAAACACCATATATTTT. Encoded protein: CASRRRQDASGNTIYF.

This clonotype was picked up many times. The genes are TRBV7-6 and TRBJ2-1, with 9 bases identical to TRBD1. Germline CDR1 and CDR2: SGHVS and FNYEAQ. V was clipped by 10 bases and J by 5 bases; unmatched bases: 15. The length of the CDR3 is 16 residues. This CDR3 is CATGQGAVDYHNEQFF. The CDR3 DNA follows: TGTGCCACGGGACAGGGAGCGGTAGACTACCACAATGAGCAGTTCTTC.

This clonotype was recorded many times. J is TRBJ1-2 and V is TRBV19; D ambiguous. The CDR3 sequence is 11 residues long. V was shortened by 2 bases and J by 2 bases, with 0 bases between the two germline ends. Germline V gene sequence: CDR1 LNHDA, CDR2 SQIVND (reference sequence). The CDR3 nucleotides read TGTGCCAGTAGTATAAACTATGGCTACACCTTC. It encodes CASSINYGYTF.

This clonotype showed up many times. This chain joins TRBV7-6 and TRBJ1-5; D may be TRBD1 (5 bases). With 1 base removed from V and 0 bases from J, the gap between germline ends came to 10 bases. This CDR3 has 16 residues. The germline V gene encodes CDR1 SGHVS and CDR2 FNYEAQ. In nucleotides, the CDR3 is TGTGCCAGCAGCTTAGAGGGACGGTATAGCAATCAGCCCCAGCATTTT. It codes for CASSLEGRYSNQPQHF.

The rearrangement uses TRBV27 and TRBJ2-7; 9 bases map to TRBD2. After removal of 2 bases from V and 0 bases from J, the junction contained 8 bases not matched to a gene. The CDR3 has 17 residues. Germline values: CDR1 MNHEY, CDR2 SMNVEV (reference sequence). CDR3 DNA sequence: TGTGCCAGCAGTTTAATTTTTGTTAGCGGGGGCTCCTACGAGCAGTACTTC. This codes for CASSLIFVSGGSYEQYF.

This clonotype was observed at least ten times. The J gene is TRBJ2-5, the V gene TRBV7-8; unclear D gene. Per the germline V gene, CDR1 is SGHVS and CDR2 is FQNEAQ. CDR3 length: 11 amino acids. V lost 5 bases and J lost 2, with 3 bases in between. Here the CDR3 reads CASSKQETQYF. Written as DNA, the CDR3 is TGTGCCAGCAGCAAACAAGAGACCCAGTACTTC.

This clonotype was seen many times. V gene TRBV20-1 combines with J gene TRBJ2-1; 12 nucleotides agree with TRBD2. The junction had 18 bases not matched to a gene; V was cut back by 0 bases and J by 9 bases. The CDR3 spans 19 residues. Looked up from germline, CDR1 is DFQATT and CDR2 is SNEGSKA (reference sequence). CDR3 region: CSARDGGPSSGRASSEQFF. The CDR3 region has the DNA TGCAGTGCTAGAGATGGAGGTCCTTCTAGCGGGAGGGCCTCATCTGAGCAGTTCTTC.

This clonotype turned up a few times. The chain combines TRBV6-5 with TRBJ2-1, with 10 bases fitting TRBD1. Losses at the gene ends were 6 bases for V and 0 bases for J; bases not matched to a gene: 5. The CDR3 runs to 16 residues. Germline CDR1 MNHEY, CDR2 SVGAGI. CDR3 DNA sequence: TGTGCCAGCAGCCCCCGGACAGGGGGCTCCTACAATGAGCAGTTCTTC. It specifies CASSPRTGGSYNEQFF.

Ten or more counts support this clonotype. This chain links TRBV6-5 with TRBJ1-2; D not certain. CDR3 length: 14 amino acids. Germline V gene data show CDR1 as MNHEY and CDR2 as SVGAGI. The V end was cut by 6 bases, the J end by 4 bases, with 15 bases between. CDR3 nucleotides: TGTGCCAGCAGCTCTAACCCCGTTGGCTATGGCTACACCTTC. This sequence encodes CASSSNPVGYGYTF.

Turning to this clonotype: This may be a read error: a much more frequent sequence differs by one nucleotide. The chain carries TRBV20-1 and TRBJ1-6; maybe TRBD1 (6 bases). The CDR3 loop spans 17 amino acids. The germline V gene encodes CDR1 DFQATT and CDR2 SNEGSKA (reference sequence). V gave up 0 bases and J gave up 10 bases, with 22 bases separating them. CDR3 amino acids: CSARDAQNRARRSPLHF. CDR3 DNA: TGCAGTGCTAGAGACGCCCAAAACAGGGCGCGACGCTCACCCCTCCACTTT.

This clonotype showed up many times. This chain links TRBV29-1 with TRBJ2-7; 7 bases line up with TRBD1. Germline values: CDR1 SQVTM, CDR2 ANQGSEA. Trimming took 5 bases from V and 3 from J; bases not matched to a gene: 10. This CDR3 comprises 14 residues. The CDR3: CSVTAGTALYEQYF. For the CDR3, the DNA is TGCAGCGTTACCGCCGGGACAGCGCTCTACGAGCAGTACTTC.

The V and J genes are TRBV7-6 and TRBJ1-5; D perhaps matches TRBD1 (6 bases). The CDR3 spans 15 residues. Germline CDR1 SGHVS, CDR2 FNYEAQ. Trimming removed 5 bases from V and 5 bases from J, with 16 bases in between. The CDR3 DNA reads TGTGCCAGCAGCACTCGGACTGGACAGTATCAGCCCCAGCATTTT. This translates into CASSTRTGQYQPQHF.

This clonotype was counted many times. The chain joins TRBV9 to TRBJ2-1; 7 positions match TRBD2. CDR3 size: 16 residues. Trimming removed 0 bases from V and 7 bases from J; junction bases left unmatched: 10. Germline V lookup: CDR1 SGDLS, CDR2 YYNGEE. DNA of the CDR3: TGTGCCAGCAGCGTAGAAGGTGGGAGGGCCAGGAATGAGCAGTTCTTC. Translation gives CASSVEGGRARNEQFF.

This clonotype came up a few times. This could be a read error, since a much larger clone is one nucleotide away. The V call is TRBV7-9, the J call TRBJ2-3, with 9 bases matching TRBD1. CDR1 and CDR2 from the germline V gene are SEHNR and FQNEAQ (reference sequence). The ends lost 4 bases at V and 4 bases at J; junction bases unmatched: 12. The CDR3 contains 17 residues. The chain's CDR3 is CASSSWNRGPTPDTQYF. DNA for the CDR3: TGTGCCAGCAGCTCCTGGAACAGGGGGCCCACCCCAGATACGCAGTATTTT.

Ten or more counts support this clonotype. CDR3 coding DNA: TGCGCCAGCAGCCAAGAGCGGCGGGGGCCAAACACAGATACGCAGTATTTT. Residues: CASSQERRGPNTDTQYF. J is TRBJ2-3 and V is TRBV4-3, with D perhaps matching TRBD2 (7 bases). Germline CDR1 and CDR2: LGHNA and YSLEER. The CDR3 covers 17 residues. V lost 0 bases, J lost 2 bases, and 15 bases lay in between.

The CDR3 DNA follows: TGTGCCAGCGGCCAAGACGGAGACGGTTCAAACGAAAAACTGTTTTTT. Protein sequence: CASGQDGDGSNEKLFF. The chain recombines TRBV11-3 with TRBJ1-4; D call uncertain. The V gene lost 8 bases and the J gene lost 8 bases, with 24 bases spanning the gap. The CDR3 is 16 residues long. Germline V gene lookup returns CDR1 SGHNT and CDR2 YENEEA.

This clonotype was observed at least ten times. V gene TRBV4-2 combines with J gene TRBJ2-2; D is ambiguous. The V end was cut by 1 base, the J end by 4 bases, with 4 bases between. CDR3 size: 13 residues. CDR1 is LGHNA, CDR2 YNFKEQ, per germline. CDR3 protein: CASSQVVTGELFF. As DNA, the CDR3 is TGTGCCAGCAGCCAAGTAGTCACCGGGGAGCTGTTTTTT.

The sample holds many counts of this clonotype. V usage is TRBV7-8 and J usage is TRBJ1-2; a possible D gene is TRBD1 (6 bases). Looked up from germline, CDR1 is SGHVS and CDR2 is FQNEAQ. Between the trimmed V and J ends, which lost 5 bases and 2 bases, there was a span of 9 bases. The CDR3 totals 13 residues. In DNA form, the CDR3 reads TGTGCCAGCAGCCGAGGACAGAACTATGGCTACACCTTC. Its protein product is CASSRGQNYGYTF.

At least ten counts were recorded for this clonotype. The chain couples TRBV11-1 to TRBJ2-5; 7 nucleotides agree with TRBD1. The germline V gene has CDR1 SGHAT and CDR2 FQDESV (reference sequence). CDR3 length: 15 residues. V lost 4 bases to trimming and J lost 0 bases; unmatched junction nucleotides: 5. The CDR3 nucleotides are TGTGCCAGCAGCTCACCGACAGGGTACCAAGAGACCCAGTACTTC. This sequence encodes CASSSPTGYQETQYF.

Of note for this clonotype: One base away lies a much larger clone, so this may be a sequencing read error. The V call is TRBV9, the J call TRBJ2-1; possible D gene TRBD1, 5 bases. This CDR3 has 15 amino acids. Germline V gene sequence: CDR1 SGDLS, CDR2 YYNGEE. The V end lost 4 bases, the J end lost 0 bases, and 11 bases lay between the germline ends. CDR3 in DNA: TGTGCCAGCAGCTCAGACAGCAGCTCCTACAATGAGCAGTTCTTC. Translating gives CASSSDSSSYNEQFF.